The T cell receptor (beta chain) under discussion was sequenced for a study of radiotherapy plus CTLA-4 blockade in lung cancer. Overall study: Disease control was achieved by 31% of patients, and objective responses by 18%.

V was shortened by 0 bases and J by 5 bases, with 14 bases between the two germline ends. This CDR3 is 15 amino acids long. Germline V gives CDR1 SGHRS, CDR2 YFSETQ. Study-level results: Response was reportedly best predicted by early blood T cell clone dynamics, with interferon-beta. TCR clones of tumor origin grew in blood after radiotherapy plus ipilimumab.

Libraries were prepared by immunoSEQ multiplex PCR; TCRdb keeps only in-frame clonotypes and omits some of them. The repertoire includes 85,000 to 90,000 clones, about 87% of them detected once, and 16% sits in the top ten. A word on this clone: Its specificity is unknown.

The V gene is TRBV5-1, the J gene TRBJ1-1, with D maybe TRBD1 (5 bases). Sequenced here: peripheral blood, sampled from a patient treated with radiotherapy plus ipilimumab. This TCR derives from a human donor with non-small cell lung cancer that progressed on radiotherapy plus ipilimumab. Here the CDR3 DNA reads TGCGCCAGCAGCTTGGAGCTGGGACGAACAACTGAAGCTTTCTTT. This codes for CASSLELGRTTEAFF.